This T cell receptor beta chain is drawn from a study of response to subunit inactivated influenza vaccine. MiXCR, run by TCRdb on the RT-PCR reads, gives a single entry per CDR3 protein. The table shows about 570,000 distinct CDR3 sequences, with about 11% occurring only once. CDR3 size: 16 residues. Per the germline V gene, CDR1 is KGHDR and CDR2 is SFDVKD. V lost 4 bases, J lost 3 bases, and 9 bases stayed unmatched. This clonotype was seen more than once but under ten times. The same data also contributed to another study, on T cells expressing NK-cell markers. That work adds: Template switching by 5'RACE with UMIs generated the TCR beta cDNA. HCMV serostatus: most of the eight sequenced donors positive, one negative. Several of the donors carried dominant NKG2C+ clonotypes that took up about 1.0-7.0% of their CD8+ T cells.

This TCR derives from a man aged 50 to 59 who received an inactivated influenza vaccine. The chain links TRBV24-1 to TRBJ2-7, with 9 bases aligning to TRBD1. The specimen comprised PBMCs from blood, sampled on the day of vaccination. CDR3 DNA: TGTGCCACCAGTGACAACTACGGGACAGGGAACTACGAGCAGTACTTC. Translated: CATSDNYGTGNYEQYF.